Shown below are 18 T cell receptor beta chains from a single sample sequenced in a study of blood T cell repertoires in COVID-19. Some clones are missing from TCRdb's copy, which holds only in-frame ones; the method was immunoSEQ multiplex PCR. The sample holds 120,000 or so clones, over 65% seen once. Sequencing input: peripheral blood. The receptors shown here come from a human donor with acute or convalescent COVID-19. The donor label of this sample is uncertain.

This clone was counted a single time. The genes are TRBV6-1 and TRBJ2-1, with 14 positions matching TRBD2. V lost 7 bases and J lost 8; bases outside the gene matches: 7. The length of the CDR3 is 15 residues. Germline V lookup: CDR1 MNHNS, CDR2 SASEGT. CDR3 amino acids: CASMFRTSGGYEQFF. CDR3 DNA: TGTGCCAGCATGTTCCGGACTAGCGGGGGGTATGAGCAGTTCTTC.

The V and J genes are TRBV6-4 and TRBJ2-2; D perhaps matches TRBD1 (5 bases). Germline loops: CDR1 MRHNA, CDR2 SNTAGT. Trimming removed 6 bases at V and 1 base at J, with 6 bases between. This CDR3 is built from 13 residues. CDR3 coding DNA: TGTGCCAGCAGCAGGGAGAACACCGGGGAGCTGTTTTTT. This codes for CASSRENTGELFF.

The CDR3: CASSMLAQAGNQPQHF. Written as DNA, the CDR3 is TGTGCCAGTAGTATGTTAGCACAGGCGGGCAATCAGCCCCAGCATTTT. This chain uses TRBV19 with TRBJ1-5, with a tentative D call TRBD1 (5 bases). This CDR3 spans 16 amino acids. Trimming shortened V by 3 bases and J by 2 bases, and 14 bases separated the two germline ends. Germline CDR1 and CDR2: LNHDA and SQIVND (reference sequence).

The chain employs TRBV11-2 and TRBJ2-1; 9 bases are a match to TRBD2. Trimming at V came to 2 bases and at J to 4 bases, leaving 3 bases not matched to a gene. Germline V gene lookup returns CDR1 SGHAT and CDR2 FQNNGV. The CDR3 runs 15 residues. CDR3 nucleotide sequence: TGTGCCAGCAGCTTAATAGCGGGAGAGTACAATGAGCAGTTCTTC. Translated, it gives CASSLIAGEYNEQFF.

The CDR3 sequence is CASSQGQGSGQYV. The CDR3 DNA reads TGTGCCAGCAGTCAAGGGCAGGGGTCGGGGCAGTACGTC. The chain joins TRBV11-2 to TRBJ2-7, with D perhaps matching TRBD1 (6 bases). Germline V gene lookup returns CDR1 SGHAT and CDR2 FQNNGV. The CDR3 has 13 residues. V lost 6 bases, J lost 9 bases, and 18 bases lay in between.

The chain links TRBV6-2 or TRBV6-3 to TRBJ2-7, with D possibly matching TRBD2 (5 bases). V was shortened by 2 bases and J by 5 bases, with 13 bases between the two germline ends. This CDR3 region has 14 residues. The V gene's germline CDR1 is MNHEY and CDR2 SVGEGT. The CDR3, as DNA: TGTGCCAGCAGTTACCCGGGGAAGGGCGACGAGCAGTACGTC. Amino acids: CASSYPGKGDEQYV.

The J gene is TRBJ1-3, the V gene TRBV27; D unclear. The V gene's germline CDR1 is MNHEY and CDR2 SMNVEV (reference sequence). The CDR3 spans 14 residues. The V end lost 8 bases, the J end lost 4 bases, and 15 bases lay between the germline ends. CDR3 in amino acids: CASGYSHRGNTIYF. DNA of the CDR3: TGTGCCAGCGGATACAGTCATCGGGGAAACACCATATATTTT.

The CDR3 DNA follows: TGTGCCAGCTTCGGGACTTCGGGCACAGATACGCAGTATTTT. It is translated as CASFGTSGTDTQYF. The V and J genes are TRBV6-5 and TRBJ2-3, with D maybe TRBD2 (6 bases). Germline V gene data show CDR1 as MNHEY and CDR2 as SVGAGI. V lost 8 bases to trimming and J lost 1 base, with 13 bases between them. This CDR3 region has 14 residues.

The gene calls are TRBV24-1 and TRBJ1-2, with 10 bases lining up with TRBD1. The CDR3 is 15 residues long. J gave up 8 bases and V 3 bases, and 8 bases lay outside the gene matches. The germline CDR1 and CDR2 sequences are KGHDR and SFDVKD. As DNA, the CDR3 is TGTGCCACCAGTGATCCCGGGACAGGGGCGCAGGGCTACACCTTC. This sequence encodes CATSDPGTGAQGYTF.

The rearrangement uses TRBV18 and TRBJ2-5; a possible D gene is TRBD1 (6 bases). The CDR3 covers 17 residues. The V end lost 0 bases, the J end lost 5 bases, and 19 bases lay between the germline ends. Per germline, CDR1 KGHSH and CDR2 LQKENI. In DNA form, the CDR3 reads TGTGCCAGCTCACCACCGAGTGTTGGCAGGGGCCTGGAGACCCAGTACTTC. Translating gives CASSPPSVGRGLETQYF.

CDR3 sequence reads: CASSFGQGNYEQYF. The CDR3 DNA follows: TGTGCCAGCAGTTTTGGACAGGGGAACTACGAGCAGTACTTC. V gene TRBV6-5 combines with J gene TRBJ2-7; TRBD1 aligns across 9 bases. The CDR3 covers 14 residues. The trim removed 4 bases at V and 3 bases at J, leaving 4 bases unmatched. The germline V gene encodes CDR1 MNHEY and CDR2 SVGAGI.

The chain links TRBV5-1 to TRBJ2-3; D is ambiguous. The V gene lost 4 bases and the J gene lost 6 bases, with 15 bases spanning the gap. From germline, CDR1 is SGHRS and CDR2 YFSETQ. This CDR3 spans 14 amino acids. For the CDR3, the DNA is TGCGCCAGCAGCCTGAGTGCTAGATTTGATACGCAGTATTTT. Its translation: CASSLSARFDTQYF.

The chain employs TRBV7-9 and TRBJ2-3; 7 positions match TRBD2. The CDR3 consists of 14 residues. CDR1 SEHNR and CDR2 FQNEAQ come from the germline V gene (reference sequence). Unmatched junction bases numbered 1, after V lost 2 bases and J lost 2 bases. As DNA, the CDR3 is TGTGCCAGCAGCTTACGGGGGGACACAGATACGCAGTATTTT. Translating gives CASSLRGDTDTQYF.

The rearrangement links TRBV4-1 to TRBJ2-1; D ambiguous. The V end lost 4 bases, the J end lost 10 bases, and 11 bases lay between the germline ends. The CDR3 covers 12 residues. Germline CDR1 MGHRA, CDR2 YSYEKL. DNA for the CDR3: TGCGCCAGCAGCCCCCTCGGTCGGGAGCAGTTCTTC. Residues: CASSPLGREQFF.

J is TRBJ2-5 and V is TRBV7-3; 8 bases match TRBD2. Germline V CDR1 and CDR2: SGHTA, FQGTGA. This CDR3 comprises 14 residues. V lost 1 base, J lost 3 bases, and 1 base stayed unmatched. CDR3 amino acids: CASSLNSGKETQYF. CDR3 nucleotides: TGTGCCAGCAGCTTAAATAGCGGGAAAGAGACCCAGTACTTC.

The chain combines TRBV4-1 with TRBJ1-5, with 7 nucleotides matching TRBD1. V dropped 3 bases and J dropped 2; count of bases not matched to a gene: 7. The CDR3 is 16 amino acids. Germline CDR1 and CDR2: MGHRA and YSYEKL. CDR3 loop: CASSHDRAGGNQPQHF. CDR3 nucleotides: TGCGCCAGCAGCCACGACAGGGCTGGGGGCAATCAGCCCCAGCATTTT.

The chain's CDR3 is CASSPDTLLYEQYV. The CDR3 DNA sequence: TGTGCCAGCAGTCCGGACACCCTACTGTACGAGCAGTACGTC. The chain uses TRBV6-5 and TRBJ2-7, with a tentative D call TRBD1 (5 bases). The CDR3 has 14 amino acids. Between the trimmed V and J ends, which lost 5 bases and 4 bases, there was a span of 15 bases. Germline V gene lookup returns CDR1 MNHEY and CDR2 SVGAGI.

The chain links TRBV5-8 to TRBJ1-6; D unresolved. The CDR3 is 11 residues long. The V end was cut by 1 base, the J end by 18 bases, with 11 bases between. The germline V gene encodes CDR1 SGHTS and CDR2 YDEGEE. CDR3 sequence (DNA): TGTGCCAGCAGCTTGAGGGTAGGGAGCCACTTT. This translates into CASSLRVGSHF.